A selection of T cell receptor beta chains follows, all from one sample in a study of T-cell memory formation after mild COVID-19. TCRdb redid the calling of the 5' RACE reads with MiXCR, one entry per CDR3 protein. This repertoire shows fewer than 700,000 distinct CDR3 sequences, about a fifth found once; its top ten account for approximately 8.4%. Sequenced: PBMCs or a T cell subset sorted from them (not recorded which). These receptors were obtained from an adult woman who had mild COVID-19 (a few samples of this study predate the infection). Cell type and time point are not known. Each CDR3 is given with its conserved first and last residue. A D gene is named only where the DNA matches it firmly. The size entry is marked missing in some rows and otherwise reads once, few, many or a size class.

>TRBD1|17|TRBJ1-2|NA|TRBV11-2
CASSLTNSGGEDYGYTF
TGTGCCAGCAGCTTAACAAATTCAGGGGGAGAGGACTATGGCTACACCTTC
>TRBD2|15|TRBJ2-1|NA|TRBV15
CATNTGTSESNEQFF
TGTGCCACCAATACCGGGACTAGCGAATCCAATGAGCAGTTCTTC
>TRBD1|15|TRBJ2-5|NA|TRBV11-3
CASSLEGQGWETQYF
TGTGCCAGCAGCTTAGAGGGACAGGGGTGGGAGACCCAGTACTTC
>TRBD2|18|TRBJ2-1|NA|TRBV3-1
CASSQDRTSGSPGNEQFF
TGTGCCAGCAGCCAAGATCGGACTAGCGGGAGTCCGGGAAATGAGCAGTTCTTC
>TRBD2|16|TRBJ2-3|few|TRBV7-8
CASSFGTSGGSDTQYF
TGTGCCAGCAGCTTCGGGACTAGCGGGGGATCAGATACGCAGTATTTT
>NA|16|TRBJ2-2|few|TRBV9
CASSAGGGGYTGELFF
TGTGCCAGCAGCGCCGGAGGCGGGGGCTACACCGGGGAGCTGTTTTTT
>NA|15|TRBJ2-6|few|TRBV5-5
CASRIGHSGANVLTF
TGTGCCAGCAGAATTGGCCACTCTGGGGCCAACGTCCTGACTTTC
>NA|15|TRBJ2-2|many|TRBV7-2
CASSLTPGWTGELFF
TGTGCCAGCAGCTTAACCCCAGGGTGGACCGGGGAGCTGTTTTTT
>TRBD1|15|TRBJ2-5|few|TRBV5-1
CASSPGQGAQETQYF
TGCGCCAGCAGTCCAGGACAGGGGGCACAAGAGACCCAGTACTTC
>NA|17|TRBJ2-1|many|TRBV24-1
CATSDHLRGSSYNEQFF
TGTGCCACCAGTGACCACCTAAGGGGAAGCTCCTACAATGAGCAGTTCTTC
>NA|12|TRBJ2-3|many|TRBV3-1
CASSHTRDTQYF
TGTGCCAGCAGCCACACACGGGATACGCAGTATTTT
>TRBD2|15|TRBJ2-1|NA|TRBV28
CASSFGLAGVHEQFF
TGTGCCAGCAGTTTCGGGCTAGCGGGAGTCCATGAGCAGTTCTTC
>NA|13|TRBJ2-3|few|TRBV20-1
CSARVEGTDTQYF
TGCAGTGCTAGAGTAGAGGGTACAGATACGCAGTATTTT
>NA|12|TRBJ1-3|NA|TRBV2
CASSEAGNTIYF
TGTGCCAGCAGTGAAGCTGGAAACACCATATATTTT
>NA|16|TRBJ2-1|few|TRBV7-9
CASSLSTDYSYNEQFF
TGTGCCAGCAGCTTGTCAACCGACTACTCCTACAATGAGCAGTTCTTC
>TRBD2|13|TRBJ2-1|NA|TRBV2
CASKGLAGGPLFF
TGTGCCAGCAAAGGACTAGCGGGAGGGCCGCTGTTCTTC
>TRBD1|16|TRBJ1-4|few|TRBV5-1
CASSPGQVLLNEKLFF
TGCGCCAGCAGCCCGGGACAGGTCCTGCTTAATGAAAAACTGTTTTTT
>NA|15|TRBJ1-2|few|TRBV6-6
CASSTPGTSNYGYTF
TGTGCCAGCAGTACCCCCGGGACATCTAACTATGGCTACACCTTC
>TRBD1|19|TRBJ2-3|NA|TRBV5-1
CASSLAGQGMGLSTDTQYF
TGCGCCAGCAGCTTGGCGGGACAGGGGATGGGCTTAAGCACAGATACGCAGTATTTT